A single sample gave rise to the 25 T cell receptor beta chains below, sequenced in a study of control samples from healthy donors and cancer patients. Here immunoSEQ multiplex PCR was the method, and the copy in TCRdb shows in-frame clones only, minus some. The sample has 90,000 or so clones, 86% seen once. Sequenced: blood. These receptor sequences come from a woman aged 45-59 years in good health.

The chain employs TRBV19 and TRBJ1-5, with 10 positions matching TRBD1. The germline V gene has CDR1 LNHDA and CDR2 SQIVND (reference sequence). The CDR3 is 17 residues long. V trimming: 5 bases; J trimming: 1 base; junction bases outside the gene matches: 8. This chain's CDR3 is CASSPTRQGASNQPQHF. The CDR3 DNA reads TGTGCCAGTAGTCCGACCCGACAGGGGGCGAGCAATCAGCCCCAGCATTTT.

The chain carries TRBV18 and TRBJ1-1; 12 bases are shared with TRBD1. The V and J ends lost 2 bases and 6 bases, in that order; junction bases with no gene match: 10. The CDR3 covers 17 residues. Per the germline V gene, CDR1 is KGHSH and CDR2 is LQKENI. For the CDR3, the DNA is TGTGCCAGCTCACCAAGCCTTCCGGGACAGGGGGCGGCTGAAGCTTTCTTT. This encodes CASSPSLPGQGAAEAFF.

The V call is TRBV11-2, the J call TRBJ2-5, with D perhaps matching TRBD1 (5 bases). Germline loops: CDR1 SGHAT, CDR2 FQNNGV. The CDR3 is 15 residues long. Trimming stripped 1 base from V and 3 bases from J, with 12 bases between. For the CDR3, the DNA is TGTGCCAGCAGCTTAGTTGGGGCTAGAAAAGAGACCCAGTACTTC. Translation: CASSLVGARKETQYF.

This chain uses TRBV5-6 with TRBJ2-7; D is perhaps TRBD2 (5 bases). Trimming pared 4 bases from V and 6 bases from J, leaving 14 bases between. Per germline, CDR1 SGHDT and CDR2 YYEEEE. CDR3 length: 13 residues. In nucleotides, the CDR3 is TGTGCCAGCAGCCGAGTCCCCGGAGGCGAGCAGTACTTC. This gives the protein CASSRVPGGEQYF. The whole variable domain, filled in from reference TRBV5-6 and TRBJ2-7, reads DAGVTQSPTHLIKTRGQQVTLRCSPKSGHDTVSWYQQALGQGPQFIFQYYEEEERQRGNFPDRFSGHQFPNYSSELNVNALLLGDSALYLCASSRVPGGEQYFGPGTRLTVT.

This chain links TRBV6-5 with TRBJ2-1; either TRBD1 or TRBD2 may supply D (5 bases each). This CDR3 is built from 13 residues. Germline CDR1 and CDR2: MNHEY and SVGAGI. V was cut by 6 bases and J by 9 bases, with 15 bases left in between. This CDR3 reads CASSQVGAGEQFF. The CDR3, as DNA: TGTGCCAGCAGCCAAGTCGGGGCAGGTGAGCAGTTCTTC.

The gene calls are TRBV7-2 and TRBJ2-2; TRBD1 is a possible D gene (5 bases). V dropped 3 bases and J dropped 2 bases, with 7 bases sitting between them. CDR3 length: 14 residues. Per germline, CDR1 SGHTA and CDR2 FQGNSA. The CDR3: CASSFDRNTGELFF. CDR3 nucleotide sequence: TGTGCCAGCAGCTTTGACAGAAACACCGGGGAGCTGTTTTTT.

This clone was counted once. The J gene is TRBJ2-1, the V gene TRBV9; perhaps D is TRBD1 or TRBD2 (5 bases each). The CDR3 runs to 14 residues. From germline, CDR1 is SGDLS and CDR2 YYNGEE. Trimming pared 3 bases from V and 0 bases from J, leaving 7 bases between. Written as DNA, the CDR3 is TGTGCCAGCAGCGGGGGGAGCTCCTACAATGAGCAGTTCTTC. Amino acids: CASSGGSSYNEQFF.

Turning to this clone: A junction end diverges from the germline sequence, so it may reflect a read error. The genes are TRBV4-3 and TRBJ1-2; D may be TRBD1 (6 bases). The CDR3 is 14 amino acids. CDR1 is LGHNA and CDR2 is YSLEER in the germline V gene. Written as DNA, the CDR3 is TGCGCCAGCAGCCAAGGGACAGCTAACCATGGCTACACCTTC. Translation: CASSQGTANHGYTF.

The sample holds one count of this clone. The chain couples TRBV6-5 to TRBJ2-1, with TRBD2 matching 7 bases. Trimming at V came to 7 bases and at J to 8 bases, leaving 11 bases not matched to a gene. Germline assignment: CDR1 MNHEY and CDR2 SVGAGI. This CDR3 is built from 14 residues. CDR3 sequence (DNA): TGTGCCAGCAAGCTTGCGGGAGCGAACGATGAGCAGTTCTTC. Translation: CASKLAGANDEQFF.

A single count supports this clone. The CDR3 nucleotides are TGTGCCAGCAGCTTAGATAGCCCGGGAGGGGGTGAAAAACTGTTTTTT. This codes for CASSLDSPGGGEKLFF. The chain couples TRBV11-2 to TRBJ1-4, with D tentatively TRBD1 (6 bases). CDR1 SGHAT and CDR2 FQNNGV come from the germline V gene. Trimming removed 0 bases from V and 7 bases from J, with 15 bases in between. This CDR3 region has 16 residues. The variable domain in full, with the rest retrieved from reference TRBV11-2 and TRBJ1-4, is EAGVAQSPRYKIIEKRQSVAFWCNPISGHATLYWYQQILGQGPKLLIQFQNNGVVDDSQLPKDRFSAERLKGVDSTLKIQPAKLEDSAVYLCASSLDSPGGGEKLFFGSGTQLSVL.

This clone appeared once. This chain connects TRBV19 to TRBJ1-1; D gene ambiguous. V lost 2 bases and J 1 base, leaving 5 bases between the germline ends. This CDR3 contains 13 residues. Germline V gives CDR1 LNHDA, CDR2 SQIVND (reference sequence). The CDR3 is CASSITANTEAFF. In nucleotides, the CDR3 is TGTGCCAGTAGTATAACGGCGAACACTGAAGCTTTCTTT.

The gene calls are TRBV7-7 and TRBJ2-5; D not certain. This CDR3 has 14 residues. V lost 3 bases to trimming and J lost 4 bases, with 12 bases between them. Germline V gives CDR1 SSHAT, CDR2 FNYEAQ (reference sequence). CDR3 in amino acids: CASSLSRLGETQYF. The CDR3 region has the DNA TGTGCCAGCAGCTTGTCGCGATTGGGAGAGACCCAGTACTTC.

This clone has only one observation. This chain links TRBV12-3 or TRBV12-4 with TRBJ1-1; the match to TRBD1 covers 11 bases. This CDR3 is built from 13 residues. Trimming removed 7 bases from V and 10 bases from J; junction bases left unmatched: 8. CDR3: CASTLGTGGPAFF. Written as DNA, the CDR3 is TGTGCCAGCACCCTGGGGACAGGGGGGCCAGCTTTCTTT.

The chain has TRBV23-1 and TRBJ1-2; D perhaps matches TRBD1 (5 bases). TRBV23-1 belongs to the ORF category, with a function that is uncertain. Trimming pared 6 bases from V and 5 bases from J, leaving 19 bases between. This CDR3 region has 15 residues. The CDR3 sequence is CASSHPKSGLYGYTF. The CDR3 bases are TGCGCCAGCAGCCACCCTAAATCAGGGCTTTATGGCTACACCTTC.

Only one count was recorded for this clone. J is TRBJ1-4 and V is TRBV14; weak D call: TRBD1 (5 bases). Per the germline V gene, CDR1 is SGHDN and CDR2 is FVKESK. The CDR3 runs 15 residues. Trimming cost V 4 bases and J 5 bases, with 14 bases left between them. The CDR3 loop reads CASSPQTAFNEKLFF. The CDR3 region has the DNA TGTGCCAGCAGCCCCCAGACAGCATTCAATGAAAAACTGTTTTTT.

The chain couples TRBV7-3 to TRBJ2-7; tentative D call: TRBD1 (5 bases). The CDR3 runs to 14 residues. Trimming pared 5 bases from V and 5 bases from J, leaving 16 bases between. The germline V gene encodes CDR1 SGHTA and CDR2 FQGTGA. The CDR3 spells CASSPQGLVHEQYF. The CDR3 DNA sequence: TGTGCCAGCAGCCCCCAGGGTTTGGTCCACGAGCAGTACTTC.

J is TRBJ1-3 and V is TRBV11-1; D remains ambiguous. The CDR3 length is 15 residues. Per germline, CDR1 SGHAT and CDR2 FQDESV (reference sequence). Trimming removed 4 bases from V and 2 bases from J, with 12 bases in between. CDR3 region: CASSYGPAAGNTIYF. CDR3 in DNA: TGTGCCAGCAGCTACGGACCCGCGGCTGGAAACACCATATATTTT.

The genes are TRBV7-8 and TRBJ1-6; no definite D call. With 5 bases removed from V and 6 bases from J, the gap between germline ends came to 5 bases. The germline V gene has CDR1 SGHVS and CDR2 FQNEAQ. This CDR3 comprises 12 residues. This CDR3 is CASSHPNSPLHF. The CDR3 DNA follows: TGTGCCAGCAGCCATCCTAATTCACCCCTCCACTTT.

This chain connects TRBV9 to TRBJ2-3; TRBD2 aligns across 11 bases. The CDR3 runs to 16 residues. V shed 2 bases and J 4 bases; nucleotides not matched to a gene: 6. Germline V gives CDR1 SGDLS, CDR2 YYNGEE. The CDR3 bases are TGTGCCAGCAGCGTCTTTAGCGGGAGGGACGCAGATACGCAGTATTTT. Residues: CASSVFSGRDADTQYF.

The chain joins TRBV10-3 to TRBJ1-2; tentatively, D is TRBD1 (6 bases). The V gene's germline CDR1 is ENHRY and CDR2 SYGVKD. V lost 6 bases and J lost 4, with 21 bases in between. The CDR3 length is 16 residues. The CDR3 sequence: CAISKGGGQNLYGYTF. The CDR3 bases are TGTGCCATCAGCAAAGGGGGTGGACAGAACCTCTATGGCTACACCTTC.

A single count supports this clone. This chain's CDR3 is CASSQDWAGPEPQHF. The CDR3 bases are TGTGCCAGCAGCCAAGACTGGGCAGGACCCGAGCCCCAGCATTTT. This chain links TRBV4-2 with TRBJ1-5; D gene ambiguous. Germline lookup yields CDR1 LGHNA and CDR2 YNFKEQ. The CDR3 runs to 15 residues. V was shortened by 0 bases and J by 8 bases, with 14 bases between the two germline ends.

The chain couples TRBV5-6 to TRBJ1-1; tentatively, D is TRBD1 (5 bases). This CDR3 contains 16 residues. Germline lookup yields CDR1 SGHDT and CDR2 YYEEEE. V dropped 4 bases and J dropped 6 bases, with 22 bases sitting between them. This CDR3 is CASSPGAGWVGPEAFF. DNA for the CDR3: TGTGCCAGCAGCCCCGGGGCAGGTTGGGTCGGACCTGAAGCTTTCTTT.

The chain carries TRBV18 and TRBJ2-3; D unclear. Trimming took 5 bases from V and 1 from J, leaving 13 bases between them. The CDR3 contains 15 residues. Per germline, CDR1 KGHSH and CDR2 LQKENI. In nucleotides, the CDR3 is TGTGCCAGCTCAATGTCCCGTTCGGGCACAGATACGCAGTATTTT. The encoded protein is CASSMSRSGTDTQYF.

The rearrangement uses TRBV27 and TRBJ1-5; 7 bases agree with TRBD1. V lost 4 bases and J lost 4; bases outside the gene matches: 13. The CDR3 runs 17 residues. CDR1 MNHEY and CDR2 SMNVEV come from the germline V gene (reference sequence). CDR3 bases: TGTGCCAGCAGTTCCCGACTAACAGGGGTAGCAAATCAGCCCCAGCATTTT. As protein: CASSSRLTGVANQPQHF.

Regarding this clone: An end of the junction differs from the germline gene, which may be a read error. V and J are TRBV7-9 and TRBJ2-7; 7 nucleotides match TRBD2. Per the germline V gene, CDR1 is SEHNR and CDR2 is FQNEAQ (reference sequence). CDR3 length equals 12 residues. CDR3 region: CASSLAGRGWTF. CDR3 in DNA: TGTGCCAGCAGCTTAGCGGGGAGGGGATGGACCTTC. Full variable domain (rest looked up from reference TRBV7-9 and TRBJ2-7): DTGVSQNPRHKITKRGQNVTFRCDPISEHNRLYWYRQTLGQGPEFLTYFQNEAQLEKSRLLSDRFSAERPKGSFSTLEIQRTEQGDSAMYLCASSLAGRGWTFGPGTRLTVT.